Detailed here is one T cell receptor (beta chain). The PCR contained 60 Vbeta and 13 Jbeta primers. Assay used: immunoSEQ multiplex PCR; TCRdb lists only in-frame clones, some missing. Counted here are fewer than 200,000 clones, 82% occurring once; the ten biggest clones make up roughly 1.5%. The data were taken from a study of cytomegalovirus exposure and HLA in healthy donors. CDR1 is LGHNA, CDR2 YNFKEQ, per germline. J was trimmed by 3 bases and V by 0 bases; bases with no gene match: 7. The CDR3 loop spans 17 amino acids. The chain recombines TRBV4-2 with TRBJ1-3; 8 bases match TRBD1. The sequenced sample was PBMCs. The clonotype originates from a male donor in good health and CMV-seronegative. CDR3 loop: CASSQELGRGLGNTIYF. Here the CDR3 DNA reads TGTGCCAGCAGCCAAGAACTTGGCAGGGGGCTTGGAAACACCATATATTTT.